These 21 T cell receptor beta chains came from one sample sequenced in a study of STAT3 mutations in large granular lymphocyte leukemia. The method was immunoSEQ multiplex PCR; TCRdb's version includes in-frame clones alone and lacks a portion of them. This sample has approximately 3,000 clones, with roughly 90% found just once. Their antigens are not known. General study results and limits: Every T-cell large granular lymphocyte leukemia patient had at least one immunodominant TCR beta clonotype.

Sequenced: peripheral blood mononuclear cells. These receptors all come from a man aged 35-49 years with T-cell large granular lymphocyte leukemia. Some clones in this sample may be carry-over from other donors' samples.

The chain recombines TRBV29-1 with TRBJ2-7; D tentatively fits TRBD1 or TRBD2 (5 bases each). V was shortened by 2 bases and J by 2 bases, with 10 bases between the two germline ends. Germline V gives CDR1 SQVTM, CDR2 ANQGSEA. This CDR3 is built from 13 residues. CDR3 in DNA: TGCAGCGTTGAACTCGGGGACCCCTACGAGCAGTACTTC. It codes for CSVELGDPYEQYF.

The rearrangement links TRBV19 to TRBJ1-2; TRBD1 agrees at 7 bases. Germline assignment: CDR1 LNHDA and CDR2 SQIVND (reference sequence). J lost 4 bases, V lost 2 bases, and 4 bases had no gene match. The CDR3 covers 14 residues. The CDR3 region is CASSIPGQIYGYTF. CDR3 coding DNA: TGTGCCAGTAGTATACCGGGACAGATCTATGGCTACACCTTC.

CDR3 sequence: CASSPGGNQPQHF. The CDR3 DNA is TGTGCCAGCAGCCCCGGCGGAAATCAGCCCCAGCATTTT. This chain links TRBV5-6 with TRBJ1-5; D not certain. V lost 4 bases and J 4 bases, leaving 9 bases between the germline ends. In germline, CDR1 is SGHDT, CDR2 YYEEEE. The CDR3 length is 13 residues.

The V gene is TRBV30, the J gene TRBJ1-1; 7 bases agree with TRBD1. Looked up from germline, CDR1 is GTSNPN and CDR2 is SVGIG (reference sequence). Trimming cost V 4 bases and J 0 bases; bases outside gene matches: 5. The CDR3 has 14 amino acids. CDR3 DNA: TGTGCCTGGAATTTACAGGGGTTGAACACTGAAGCTTTCTTT. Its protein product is CAWNLQGLNTEAFF.

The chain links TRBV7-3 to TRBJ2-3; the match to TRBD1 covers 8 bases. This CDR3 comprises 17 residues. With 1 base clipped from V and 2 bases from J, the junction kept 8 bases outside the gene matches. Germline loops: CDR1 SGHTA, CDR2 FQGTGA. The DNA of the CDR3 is TGTGCCAGCAGCTTAAGATCTGGACAGGGTGCCACAGATACGCAGTATTTT. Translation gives CASSLRSGQGATDTQYF.

CDR3 nucleotide sequence: TGCGCCAGCAGCCAAGATCTTTCCAGGGCCTTTGGCAATCAGCCCCAGCATTTT. Its translation is CASSQDLSRAFGNQPQHF. The rearrangement joins TRBV4-3 to TRBJ1-5, with a possible D match to TRBD1 (5 bases). V was pared by 0 bases and J by 2 bases, with 17 bases between. The germline V gene has CDR1 LGHNA and CDR2 YSLEER. CDR3 size: 18 residues.

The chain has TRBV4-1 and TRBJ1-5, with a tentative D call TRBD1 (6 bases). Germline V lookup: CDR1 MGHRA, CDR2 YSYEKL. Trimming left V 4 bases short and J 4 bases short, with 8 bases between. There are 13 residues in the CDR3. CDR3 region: CASSLGQNQPQHF. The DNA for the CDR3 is TGCGCCAGCAGCCTAGGACAGAATCAGCCCCAGCATTTT.

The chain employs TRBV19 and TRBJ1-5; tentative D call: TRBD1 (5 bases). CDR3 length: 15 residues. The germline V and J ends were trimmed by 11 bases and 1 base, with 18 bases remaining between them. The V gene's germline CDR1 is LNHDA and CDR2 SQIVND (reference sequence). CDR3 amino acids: CASLTRDGSNQPQHF. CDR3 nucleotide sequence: TGTGCCTCCCTAACACGGGACGGAAGCAATCAGCCCCAGCATTTT.

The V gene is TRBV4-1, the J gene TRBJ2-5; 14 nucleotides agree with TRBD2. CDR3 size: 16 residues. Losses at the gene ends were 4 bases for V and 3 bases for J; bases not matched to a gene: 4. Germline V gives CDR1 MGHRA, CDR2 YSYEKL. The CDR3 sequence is CASSRGLAGGKETQYF. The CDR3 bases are TGCGCCAGCAGCCGAGGACTAGCGGGGGGAAAAGAGACCCAGTACTTC.

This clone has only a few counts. CDR3 nucleotide sequence: TGCGCCAGCAGCCTAGTCCCGGGACTAGCGGGGGACGAGCAGTACTTC. Protein product: CASSLVPGLAGDEQYF. The rearrangement uses TRBV5-1 and TRBJ2-7; 14 positions match TRBD2. Germline CDR1 reads SGHRS; CDR2 reads YFSETQ. Germline trimming cut 4 bases from V and 5 bases from J; bases unmatched to any gene: 8. The length of the CDR3 is 16 residues.

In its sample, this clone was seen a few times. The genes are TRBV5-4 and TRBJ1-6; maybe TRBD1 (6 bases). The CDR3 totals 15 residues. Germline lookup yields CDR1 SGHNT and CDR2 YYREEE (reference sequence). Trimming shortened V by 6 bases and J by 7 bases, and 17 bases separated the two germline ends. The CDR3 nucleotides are TGTGCCAGCATGAAGGGGGGAGGTGGGAATTCACCCCTCCACTTT. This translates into CASMKGGGGNSPLHF.

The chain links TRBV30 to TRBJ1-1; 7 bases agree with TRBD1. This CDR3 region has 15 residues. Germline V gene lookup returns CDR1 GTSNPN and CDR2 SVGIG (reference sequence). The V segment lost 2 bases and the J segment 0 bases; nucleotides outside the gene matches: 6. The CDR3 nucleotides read TGTGCCTGGAGTCACAGGGGATTAATGAACACTGAAGCTTTCTTT. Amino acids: CAWSHRGLMNTEAFF.

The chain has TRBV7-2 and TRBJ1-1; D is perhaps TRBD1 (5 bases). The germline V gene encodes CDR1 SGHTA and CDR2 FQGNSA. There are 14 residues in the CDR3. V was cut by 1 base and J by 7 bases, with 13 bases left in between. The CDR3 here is CASSLGGARREAFF. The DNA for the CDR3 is TGTGCCAGCAGCTTAGGAGGGGCCAGGCGTGAAGCTTTCTTT.

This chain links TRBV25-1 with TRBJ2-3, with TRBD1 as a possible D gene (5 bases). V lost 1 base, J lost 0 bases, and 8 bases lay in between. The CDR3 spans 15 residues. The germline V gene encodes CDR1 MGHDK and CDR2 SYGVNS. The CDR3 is CASSESGFSTDTQYF. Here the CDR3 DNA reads TGTGCCAGCAGTGAATCAGGGTTTAGCACAGATACGCAGTATTTT. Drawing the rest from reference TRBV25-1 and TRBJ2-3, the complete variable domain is EADIYQTPRYLVIGTGKKITLECSQTMGHDKMYWYQQDPGMELHLIHYSYGVNSTEKGDLSSESTVSRIRTEHFPLTLESARPSHTSQYLCASSESGFSTDTQYFGPGTRLTVL.

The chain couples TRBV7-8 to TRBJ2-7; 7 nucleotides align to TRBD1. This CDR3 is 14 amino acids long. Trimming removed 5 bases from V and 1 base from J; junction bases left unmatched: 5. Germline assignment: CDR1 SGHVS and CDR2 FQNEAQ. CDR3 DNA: TGTGCCAGCAGCACCGGACAGGTTTCCTACGAGCAGTACTTC. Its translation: CASSTGQVSYEQYF.

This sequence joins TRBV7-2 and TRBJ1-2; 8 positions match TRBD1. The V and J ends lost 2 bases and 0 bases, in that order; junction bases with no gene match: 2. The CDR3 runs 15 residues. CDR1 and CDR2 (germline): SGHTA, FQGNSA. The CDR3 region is CASSLLQGANYGYTF. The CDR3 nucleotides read TGTGCCAGCAGCTTACTACAGGGGGCTAACTATGGCTACACCTTC.

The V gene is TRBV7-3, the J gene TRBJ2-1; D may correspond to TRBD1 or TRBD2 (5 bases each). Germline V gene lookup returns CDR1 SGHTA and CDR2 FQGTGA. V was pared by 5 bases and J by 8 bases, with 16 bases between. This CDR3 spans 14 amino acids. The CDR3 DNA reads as TGTGCCAGCAGCCTAGGGGCTAGCAGCCATGAGCAGTTCTTC. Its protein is CASSLGASSHEQFF.

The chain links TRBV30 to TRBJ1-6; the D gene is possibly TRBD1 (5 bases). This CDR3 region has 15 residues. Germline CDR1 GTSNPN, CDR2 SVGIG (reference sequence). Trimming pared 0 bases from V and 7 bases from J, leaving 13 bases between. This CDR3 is CAWSVPGRGNSPLHF. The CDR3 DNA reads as TGTGCCTGGAGTGTTCCGGGACGCGGGAATTCACCCCTCCACTTT.

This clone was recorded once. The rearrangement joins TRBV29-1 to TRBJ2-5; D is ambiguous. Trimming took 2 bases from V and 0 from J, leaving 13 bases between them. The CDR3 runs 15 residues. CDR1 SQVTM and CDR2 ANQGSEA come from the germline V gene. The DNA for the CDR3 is TGCAGCGTTGAATCCCGGGCCTTGTACCAAGAGACCCAGTACTTC. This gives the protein CSVESRALYQETQYF.

The CDR3 DNA follows: TGCGCCAGCAGCTTGGACGACAGGGTCGAGCAGTACTTC. It translates to CASSLDDRVEQYF. V usage is TRBV5-1 and J usage is TRBJ2-7; TRBD1 agrees at 7 bases. V was clipped by 0 bases and J by 6 bases; unmatched bases: 3. Germline-derived CDR1 and CDR2 are SGHRS and YFSETQ. This CDR3 has 13 residues.

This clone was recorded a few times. The CDR3 sequence: CASSAEPGTGLNTEAFF. The CDR3 coding sequence is TGTGCCAGCAGTGCGGAACCAGGGACAGGACTGAACACTGAAGCTTTCTTT. V and J are TRBV25-1 and TRBJ1-1; 8 bases map to TRBD1. The ends lost 4 bases at V and 0 bases at J; junction bases unmatched: 10. CDR3 length: 17 residues. Per germline, CDR1 MGHDK and CDR2 SYGVNS. The variable domain in full, with the rest retrieved from reference TRBV25-1 and TRBJ1-1, is EADIYQTPRYLVIGTGKKITLECSQTMGHDKMYWYQQDPGMELHLIHYSYGVNSTEKGDLSSESTVSRIRTEHFPLTLESARPSHTSQYLCASSAEPGTGLNTEAFFGQGTRLTVV.